The sequence of this T cell receptor beta chain was determined in a study of shared clonotypes between healthy human individuals. Deep-level assay runs were performed. Generated by immunoSEQ multiplex PCR, the TCRdb table keeps only in-frame clones and is missing some. This sample has around 500,000 clones; roughly three quarters occur once, and the top ten carry around 14%. The V gene lost 5 bases and the J gene lost 2 bases, with 10 bases spanning the gap. Germline assignment: CDR1 SGHTA and CDR2 FQGNSA. The CDR3 runs 13 residues. This TCR was sampled from a woman aged 40-49 years in good health. Some clones in this sample may be carry-over from other donors' samples. The chain employs TRBV7-2 and TRBJ2-7; D unresolved. Material: PBMCs. The CDR3: CASSPDLTYEQYF. DNA of the CDR3: TGTGCCAGCAGCCCGGACCTTACCTACGAGCAGTACTTC. Filled out from reference TRBV7-2 and TRBJ2-7, the complete variable domain reads GAGVSQSPSNKVTEKGKDVELRCDPISGHTALYWYRQSLGQGLEFLIYFQGNSAPDKSGLPSDRFSAERTGGSVSTLTIQRTQQEDSAVYLCASSPDLTYEQYFGPGTRLTVT.